This is a list of T cell receptor beta chains from one sample in a study of blood T cells in healthy people across ages. TCRdb ran MiXCR on the 5' RACE reads and lists one entry per CDR3 protein. Of over a million distinct CDR3 sequences in the sample, 35% to 55% are singletons; the top ten hold approximately 17%. The sequenced sample was blood. These receptors were obtained from a woman aged 55 to 70 in good health. Both conserved end residues are part of each CDR3. The D gene is left open where the match is weak.

TRBV24-1 | - | CATSRTQLSGRFTDTQYF
TRBV20-1 | TRBD1 | CSARDRGSSNQPQHF
TRBV6-2/TRBV6-3 | - | CASTLGGRGANEQFF
TRBV5-6 | - | CASSFRRANSYEQYF
TRBV6-2/TRBV6-3 | - | CASSPHNSYEQYF
TRBV15 | - | CATSRTETQYF
TRBV20-1 | - | CSARDHTPDPEAFF
TRBV5-1 | - | CASSFGPPSSSYEQYF
TRBV27 | - | CASTGWGETQYF
TRBV6-5 | TRBD2 | CASSYSKRGTSGTLNEQYF
TRBV27 | - | CASSLNMVLKEQYF
TRBV5-6 | TRBD1 | CASSLSQGAGTF
TRBV6-1 | - | CASTPARGNTEAFF
TRBV6-5 | TRBD1 | CASSYGVGGVFYEQYF
TRBV3-1 | TRBD2 | CASNQPGLADFNEQYF
TRBV28 | - | CASTVGGEDEQYF
TRBV20-1 | - | CSAGGDRRLGKNIQYF
TRBV20-1 | TRBD2 | CSARGGLGGSSYEQYF
TRBV12-3/TRBV12-4 | TRBD1 | CASSPGTGEQYF
TRBV29-1 | - | CSVEGGSSFYEQYF
TRBV9 | - | CASTSRERVNTGELFF
TRBV12-3/TRBV12-4 | - | CASSFVVSNEQYF
TRBV5-1 | - | CASSETGRGGSSEQYF
TRBV7-2 | - | CASSLKSGAYGYTF
TRBV12-3/TRBV12-4 | TRBD2 | CASSRPSGSSYEQYF
TRBV5-1 | - | CASSLTGPGASVLTF
TRBV11-2 | - | CASSSGLGRNEQYF
TRBV21-1 | - | CASRRGGELNEKLFF
TRBV11-1 | - | CASSLLEDTYYNEQFF
TRBV12-3/TRBV12-4 | TRBD2 | CASSSGTRSTDAQYF
TRBV3-1 | TRBD1 | CASNQATGGAGGRCTF
TRBV7-2 | TRBD2 | CASSVGRGGNEQFF
TRBV28 | - | CASRSRGGTDTQYF
TRBV6-6 | - | CASSYSEGVDGYTF
TRBV20-1 | - | CSARRDASDYNEQFF
TRBV4-1 | - | CASSQRLQAETGLREAQYF
TRBV9 | - | CASSVGGERQYF
TRBV9 | TRBD1 | CASSPQGQGAYNEQFF
TRBV20-1 | TRBD2 | CSATSPGLGLETQYF
TRBV5-1 | - | CASSLSGAGRYNEQFF
TRBV4-2 | TRBD2 | CASSQESLAMNEQFF
TRBV7-3 | TRBD2 | CASRAGDAGANVLTF
TRBV4-2 | TRBD2 | CASSQPGLAGGAAQYF
TRBV6-1 | TRBD1 | CASSAFDRVNYEQYF
TRBV4-2 | TRBD2 | CASSQDGGLAEVTEQYF
TRBV5-1 | - | CASSLAQVYNEQFF
TRBV5-1 | TRBD2 | CASSLAISGRTYF
TRBV3-1 | - | CASSQEMVRTATNSYEQYF
TRBV20-1 | TRBD1 | CSARINPSRDRRFTQETQYF